The 8 T cell receptor beta chains below were found in one sample sequenced in a study of CD8 T cells in ankylosing spondylitis. One entry per CDR3 protein, called by TCRdb with MiXCR from the 5' RACE reads. The sample carries under 85,000 distinct CDR3 sequences, 5.3% recorded once. The sample was blood, either unsorted or a sorted T cell fraction (not recorded which). The origin of the receptors is a male donor with ankylosing spondylitis or in good health (not recorded which).

This clonotype was detected ten times or more. The chain is built from TRBV20-1 and TRBJ2-3; 7 bases match TRBD2. The CDR3 length is 15 residues. J gave up 4 bases and V 4 bases, and 11 bases lay outside the gene matches. From germline, CDR1 is DFQATT and CDR2 SNEGSKA (reference sequence). The CDR3 coding sequence is TGCAGTGCTAATCAGGCGGGGGTCTACCCAGATACGCAGTATTTT. Translation: CSANQAGVYPDTQYF.

This clonotype was detected only a few times. CDR3 region: CATSDLTGAGETQYF. The DNA for the CDR3 is TGTGCCACCAGTGACCTCACAGGGGCGGGAGAGACCCAGTACTTC. The chain links TRBV24-1 to TRBJ2-5, with 7 bases identical to TRBD1. The CDR3 contains 15 residues. The V and J ends lost 4 bases and 4 bases, in that order; junction bases with no gene match: 8. Germline lookup yields CDR1 KGHDR and CDR2 SFDVKD.

In its sample, this clonotype was seen many times. The rearrangement uses TRBV5-1 and TRBJ1-1; 9 bases are a match to TRBD1. The V segment lost 4 bases and the J segment 3 bases; nucleotides outside the gene matches: 7. This CDR3 region has 15 residues. CDR1 is SGHRS and CDR2 is YFSETQ in the germline V gene. In nucleotides, the CDR3 is TGCGCCAGCAGCCAGGGGACAGGGCGCTACACTGAAGCTTTCTTT. This encodes CASSQGTGRYTEAFF.

This clonotype was counted at least ten times. In DNA, the CDR3 is TGCGCCAGCAGCCTCTATCTCACCGGGGAGCTGTTTTTT. It codes for CASSLYLTGELFF. The chain has TRBV10-2 and TRBJ2-2; the D is unclear. The CDR3 contains 13 residues. V was cut by 6 bases and J by 4 bases, with 9 bases left in between. Germline V gives CDR1 WSHSY, CDR2 SAAADI.

This clonotype was counted at least ten times. The chain has TRBV28 and TRBJ1-1; no firm D call. Per germline, CDR1 MDHEN and CDR2 SYDVKM. V was pared by 6 bases and J by 3 bases, with 14 bases between. The CDR3 has 14 residues. Written as DNA, the CDR3 is TGTGCCAGCAGCCCCCGGCAGCGGGACACTGAAGCTTTCTTT. This sequence encodes CASSPRQRDTEAFF.

This clonotype came up many times. This rearrangement joins TRBV2 to TRBJ1-4, with TRBD1 matching 7 bases. In germline, CDR1 is SNHLY, CDR2 FYNNEI. V lost 6 bases to trimming and J lost 7 bases; unmatched junction nucleotides: 11. This CDR3 comprises 15 residues. The CDR3: CASSRTGREGEKLFF. The CDR3 coding sequence is TGTGCCAGCAGCAGGACAGGCCGGGAGGGTGAAAAACTGTTTTTT.

Details on this clonotype: A much more abundant neighbour one base away suggests this may be a read error. The chain is built from TRBV11-2 and TRBJ2-3; unclear D gene. This CDR3 spans 14 amino acids. V was trimmed by 10 bases and J by 2 bases, leaving 16 bases between them. Germline CDR1 is SGHAT and CDR2 is FQNNGV. This CDR3 is CANSSRSITDTQYF. The DNA of the CDR3 is TGTGCCAACAGTTCTAGGTCCATCACAGATACGCAGTATTTT.

There are many counts of this clonotype. This rearrangement joins TRBV20-1 to TRBJ2-1, with 8 positions matching TRBD2. Trimming took 3 bases from V and 3 from J; bases not matched to a gene: 7. CDR3 length: 15 amino acids. The V gene's germline CDR1 is DFQATT and CDR2 SNEGSKA (reference sequence). The CDR3 bases are TGCAGTGCTAGGATGCCCGGGGGGGTCTACAATGAGCAGTTCTTC. It codes for CSARMPGGVYNEQFF.